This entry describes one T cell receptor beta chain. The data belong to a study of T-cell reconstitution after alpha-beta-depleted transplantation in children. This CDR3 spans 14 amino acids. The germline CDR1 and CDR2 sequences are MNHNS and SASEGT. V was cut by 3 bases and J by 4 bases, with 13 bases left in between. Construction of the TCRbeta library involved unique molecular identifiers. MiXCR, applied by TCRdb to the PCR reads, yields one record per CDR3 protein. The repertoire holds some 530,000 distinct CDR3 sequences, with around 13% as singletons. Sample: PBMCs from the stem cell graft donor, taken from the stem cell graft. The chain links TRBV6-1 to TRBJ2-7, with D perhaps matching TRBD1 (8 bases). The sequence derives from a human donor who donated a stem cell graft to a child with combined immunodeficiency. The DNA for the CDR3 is TGTGCCAGCAGTGACAGGGGGCGGGGGTACGAGCAGTACTTC. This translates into CASSDRGRGYEQYF.